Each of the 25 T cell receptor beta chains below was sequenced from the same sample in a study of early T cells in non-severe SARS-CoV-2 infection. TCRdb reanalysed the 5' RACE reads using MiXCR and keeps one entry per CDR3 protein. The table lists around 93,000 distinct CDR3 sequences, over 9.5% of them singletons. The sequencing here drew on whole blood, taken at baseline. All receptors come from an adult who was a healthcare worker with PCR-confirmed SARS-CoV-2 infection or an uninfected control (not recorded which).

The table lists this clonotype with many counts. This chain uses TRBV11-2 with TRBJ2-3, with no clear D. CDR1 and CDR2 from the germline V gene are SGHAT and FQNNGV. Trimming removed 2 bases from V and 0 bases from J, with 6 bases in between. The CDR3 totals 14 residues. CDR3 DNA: TGTGCCAGCAGCTTACAAGGAAGCACAGATACGCAGTATTTT. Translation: CASSLQGSTDTQYF.

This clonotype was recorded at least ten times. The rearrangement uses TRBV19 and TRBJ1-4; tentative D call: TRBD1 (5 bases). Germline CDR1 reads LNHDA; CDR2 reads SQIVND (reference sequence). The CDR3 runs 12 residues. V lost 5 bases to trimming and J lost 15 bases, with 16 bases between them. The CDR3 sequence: CASSFPRGGMFF. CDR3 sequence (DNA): TGTGCCAGTAGTTTCCCCCGGGGGGGGATGTTTTTT.

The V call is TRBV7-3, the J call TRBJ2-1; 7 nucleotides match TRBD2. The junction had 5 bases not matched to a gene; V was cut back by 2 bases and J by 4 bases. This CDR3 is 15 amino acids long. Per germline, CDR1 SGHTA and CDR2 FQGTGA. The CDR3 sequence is CASSLSLAAYNEQFF. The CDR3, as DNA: TGTGCCAGCAGCTTATCGCTAGCGGCGTACAATGAGCAGTTCTTC. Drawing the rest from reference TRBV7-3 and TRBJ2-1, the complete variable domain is GAGVSQTPSNKVTEKGKYVELRCDPISGHTALYWYRQSLGQGPEFLIYFQGTGAADDSGLPNDRFFAVRPEGSVSTLKIQRTERGDSAVYLCASSLSLAAYNEQFFGPGTRLTVL.

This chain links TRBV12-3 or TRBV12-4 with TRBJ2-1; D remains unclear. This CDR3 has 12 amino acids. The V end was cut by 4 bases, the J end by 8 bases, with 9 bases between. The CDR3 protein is CASSYLPHEQFF. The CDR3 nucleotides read TGTGCCAGCAGTTATCTGCCCCATGAGCAGTTCTTC.

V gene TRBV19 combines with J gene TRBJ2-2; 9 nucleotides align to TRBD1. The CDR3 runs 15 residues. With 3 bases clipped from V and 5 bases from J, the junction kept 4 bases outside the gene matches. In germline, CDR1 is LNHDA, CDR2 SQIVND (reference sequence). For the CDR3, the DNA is TGTGCCAGTAGTATCAGGGACAGGGAAACCGGGGAGCTGTTTTTT. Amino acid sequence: CASSIRDRETGELFF. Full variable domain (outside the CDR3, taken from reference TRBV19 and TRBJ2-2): DGGITQSPKYLFRKEGQNVTLSCEQNLNHDAMYWYRQDPGQGLRLIYYSQIVNDFQKGDIAEGYSVSREKKESFPLTVTSAQKNPTAFYLCASSIRDRETGELFFGEGSRLTVL.

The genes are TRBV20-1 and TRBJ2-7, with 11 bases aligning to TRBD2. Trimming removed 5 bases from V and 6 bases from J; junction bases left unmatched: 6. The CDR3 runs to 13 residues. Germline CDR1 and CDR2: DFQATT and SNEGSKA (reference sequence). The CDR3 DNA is TGCAGTGCTGTAGCGGGAGGGCCGACCGAGCAGTACTTC. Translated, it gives CSAVAGGPTEQYF.

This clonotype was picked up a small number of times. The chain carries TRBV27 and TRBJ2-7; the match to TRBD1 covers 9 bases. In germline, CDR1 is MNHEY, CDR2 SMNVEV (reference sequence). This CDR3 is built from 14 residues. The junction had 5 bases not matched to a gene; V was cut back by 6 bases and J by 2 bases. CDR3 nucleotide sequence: TGTGCCAGCAGACCCAGGGACAGGGCCTACGAGCAGTACTTC. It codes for CASRPRDRAYEQYF.

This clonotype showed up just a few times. In DNA, the CDR3 is TGTGCCAGCAGCCCCAGCCGAACTAGCGGGAGGATCCTTAGCACAGATACGCAGTATTTT. Encoded protein: CASSPSRTSGRILSTDTQYF. V usage is TRBV7-2 and J usage is TRBJ2-3; 12 bases align to TRBD2. CDR3 size: 20 residues. The germline gives CDR1 SGHTA, CDR2 FQGNSA. Losses at the gene ends were 5 bases for V and 0 bases for J; bases not matched to a gene: 15.

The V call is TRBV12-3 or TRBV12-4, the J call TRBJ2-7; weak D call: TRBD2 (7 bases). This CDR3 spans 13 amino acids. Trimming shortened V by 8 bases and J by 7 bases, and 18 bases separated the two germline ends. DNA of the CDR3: TGTGCCAGCTCCAGAGGGGGGGTATCAGAGCAGTACTTC. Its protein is CASSRGGVSEQYF.

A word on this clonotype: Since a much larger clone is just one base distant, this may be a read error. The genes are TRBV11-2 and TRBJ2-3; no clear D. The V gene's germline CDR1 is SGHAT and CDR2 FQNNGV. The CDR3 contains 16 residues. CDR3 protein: CANSPRGLSYTDTQYF. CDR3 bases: TGTGCCAACAGCCCGAGAGGCCTAAGCTACACAGATACGCAGTATTTT. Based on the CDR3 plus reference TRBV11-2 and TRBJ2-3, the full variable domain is EAGVAQSPRYKIIEKRQSVAFWCNPISGHATLYWYQQILGQGPKLLIQFQNNGVVDDSQLPKDRFSAERLKGVDSTLKIQPAKLEDSAVYLCANSPRGLSYTDTQYFGPGTRLTVL.

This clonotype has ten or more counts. CDR3: CSADSGSSYNEQFF. The CDR3 DNA reads TGCAGTGCTGATAGCGGGAGCTCCTACAATGAGCAGTTCTTC. The chain combines TRBV20-1 with TRBJ2-1; 9 bases are shared with TRBD2. CDR1 is DFQATT and CDR2 is SNEGSKA in the germline V gene (reference sequence). This CDR3 has 14 amino acids. V trimming: 5 bases; J trimming: 0 bases; junction bases outside the gene matches: 2.

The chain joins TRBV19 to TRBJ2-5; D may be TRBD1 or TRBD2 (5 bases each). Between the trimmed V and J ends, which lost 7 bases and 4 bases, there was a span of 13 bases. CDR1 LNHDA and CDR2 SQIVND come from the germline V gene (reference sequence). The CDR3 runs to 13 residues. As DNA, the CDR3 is TGTGCCAGTAACATGGTGGGGGTAGAGACCCAGTACTTC. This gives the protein CASNMVGVETQYF.

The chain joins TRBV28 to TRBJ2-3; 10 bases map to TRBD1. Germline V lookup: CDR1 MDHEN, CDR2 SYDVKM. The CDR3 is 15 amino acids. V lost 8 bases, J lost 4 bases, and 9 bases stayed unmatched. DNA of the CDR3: TGTGCCAGCTCTTTCTTGACAGGGGGCGCAGATACGCAGTATTTT. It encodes CASSFLTGGADTQYF.

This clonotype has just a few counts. The CDR3 coding sequence is TGTGCCAGTATGTTAGGGGGGGCTACCCCGAACACTGAAGCTTTCTTT. It is translated as CASMLGGATPNTEAFF. The V call is TRBV10-3, the J call TRBJ1-1; D is perhaps TRBD1 (6 bases). The CDR3 spans 16 residues. The germline gives CDR1 ENHRY, CDR2 SYGVKD. V lost 10 bases and J 1 base, leaving 22 bases between the germline ends.

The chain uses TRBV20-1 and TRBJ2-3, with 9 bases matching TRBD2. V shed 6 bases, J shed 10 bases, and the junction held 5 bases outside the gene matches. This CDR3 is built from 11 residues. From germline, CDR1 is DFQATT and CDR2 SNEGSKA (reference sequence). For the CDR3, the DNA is TGCAGTGCGGGTCTAGCGGGGCCGCAGTATTTT. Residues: CSAGLAGPQYF.

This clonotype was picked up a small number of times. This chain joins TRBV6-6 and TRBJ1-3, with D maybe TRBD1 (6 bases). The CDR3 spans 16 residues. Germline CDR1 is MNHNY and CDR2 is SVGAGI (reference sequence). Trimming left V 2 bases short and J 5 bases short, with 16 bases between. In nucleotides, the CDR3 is TGTGCCAGCAGTTACCCAAACACCCGGGGGCGAAACACCATATATTTT. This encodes CASSYPNTRGRNTIYF.

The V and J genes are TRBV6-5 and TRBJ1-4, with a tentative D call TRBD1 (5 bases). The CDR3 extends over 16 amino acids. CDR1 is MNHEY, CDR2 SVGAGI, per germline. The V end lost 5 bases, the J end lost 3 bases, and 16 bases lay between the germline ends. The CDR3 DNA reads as TGTGCCAGCAGTGACGGGTTCGGGACCCCTAATGAAAAACTGTTTTTT. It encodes CASSDGFGTPNEKLFF.

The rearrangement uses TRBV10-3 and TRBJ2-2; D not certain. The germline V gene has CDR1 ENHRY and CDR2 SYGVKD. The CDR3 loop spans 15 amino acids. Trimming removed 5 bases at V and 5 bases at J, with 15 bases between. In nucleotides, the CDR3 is TGTGCCATCAGTCCCCGAACCACGGGTACCGGGGAGCTGTTTTTT. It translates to CAISPRTTGTGELFF.

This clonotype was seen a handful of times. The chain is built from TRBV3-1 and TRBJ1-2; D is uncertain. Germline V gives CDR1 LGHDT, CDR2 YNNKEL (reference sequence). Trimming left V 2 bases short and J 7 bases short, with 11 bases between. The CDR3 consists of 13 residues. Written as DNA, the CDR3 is TGTGCCAGCAGCCAACCTTCTTCGGGTGGCTACACCTTC. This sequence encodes CASSQPSSGGYTF.

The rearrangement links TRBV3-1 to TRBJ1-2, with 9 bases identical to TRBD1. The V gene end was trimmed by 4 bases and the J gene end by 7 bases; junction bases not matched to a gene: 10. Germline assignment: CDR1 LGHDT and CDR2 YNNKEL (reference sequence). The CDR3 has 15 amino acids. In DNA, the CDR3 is TGTGCCAGCAGCCTACTACCGGGACAGGGACTTGGCTACACCTTC. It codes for CASSLLPGQGLGYTF.

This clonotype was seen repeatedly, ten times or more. CDR3 residues: CSVHRDRNTEAFF. The CDR3 coding sequence is TGCAGCGTTCATCGGGACAGGAACACTGAAGCTTTCTTT. The rearrangement uses TRBV29-1 and TRBJ1-1, with TRBD1 identical over 7 bases. CDR1 is SQVTM and CDR2 is ANQGSEA in the germline V gene. This CDR3 contains 13 residues. Trimming removed 5 bases from V and 1 base from J; junction bases left unmatched: 4.

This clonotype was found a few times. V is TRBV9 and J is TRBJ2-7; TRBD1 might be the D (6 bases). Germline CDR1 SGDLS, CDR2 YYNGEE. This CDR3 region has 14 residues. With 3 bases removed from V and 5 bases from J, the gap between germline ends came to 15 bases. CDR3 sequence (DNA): TGTGCCAGCAGCGCCGGCCCCACAGGGAACGAGCAGTACTTC. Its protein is CASSAGPTGNEQYF. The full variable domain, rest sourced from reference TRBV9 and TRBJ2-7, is DSGVTQTPKHLITATGQRVTLRCSPRSGDLSVYWYQQSLDQGLQFLIQYYNGEERAKGNILERFSAQQFPDLHSELNLSSLELGDSALYFCASSAGPTGNEQYFGPGTRLTVT.

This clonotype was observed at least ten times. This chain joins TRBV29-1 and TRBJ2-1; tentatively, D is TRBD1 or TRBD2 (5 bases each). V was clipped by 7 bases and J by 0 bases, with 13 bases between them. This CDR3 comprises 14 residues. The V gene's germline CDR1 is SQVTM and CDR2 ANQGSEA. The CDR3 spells CSAREITSYNEQFF. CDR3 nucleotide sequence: TGCAGCGCCAGGGAGATTACCTCCTACAATGAGCAGTTCTTC.

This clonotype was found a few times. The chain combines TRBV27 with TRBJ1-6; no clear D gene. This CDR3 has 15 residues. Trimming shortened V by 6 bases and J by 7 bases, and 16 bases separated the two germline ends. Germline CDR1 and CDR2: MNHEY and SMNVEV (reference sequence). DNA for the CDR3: TGTGCCAGCAGCCCCAAGGCACAGCAAAATTCACCCCTCCACTTT. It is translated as CASSPKAQQNSPLHF.

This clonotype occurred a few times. In DNA, the CDR3 is TGCGCCAGCAGCTCCCGACTGCTGGATGAGCAGTTCTTC. Encoded protein: CASSSRLLDEQFF. J is TRBJ2-1 and V is TRBV5-1; D uncertain. Germline V gene data show CDR1 as SGHRS and CDR2 as YFSETQ. V dropped 3 bases and J dropped 8 bases, with 12 bases sitting between them. CDR3 length equals 13 residues.